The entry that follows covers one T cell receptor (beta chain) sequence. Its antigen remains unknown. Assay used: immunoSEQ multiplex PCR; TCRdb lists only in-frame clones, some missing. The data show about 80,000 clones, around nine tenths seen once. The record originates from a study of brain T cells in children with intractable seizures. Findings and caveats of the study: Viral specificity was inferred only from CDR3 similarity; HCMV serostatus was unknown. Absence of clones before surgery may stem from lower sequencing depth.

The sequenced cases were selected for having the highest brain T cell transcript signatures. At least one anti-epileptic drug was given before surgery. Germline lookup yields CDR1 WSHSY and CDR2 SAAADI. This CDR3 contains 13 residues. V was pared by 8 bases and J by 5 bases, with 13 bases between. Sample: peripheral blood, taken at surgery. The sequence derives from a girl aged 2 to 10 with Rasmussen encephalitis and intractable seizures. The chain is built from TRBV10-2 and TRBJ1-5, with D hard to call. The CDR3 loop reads CASAPAPYQPQHF. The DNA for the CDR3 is TGCGCCAGCGCGCCGGCCCCATATCAGCCCCAGCATTTT.